This section outlines one T cell receptor (beta chain) sequence together with its context. The antigen is unknown. These data belong to a study of T cell responses to AZD1222 COVID-19 vaccine. Whole-study findings and limits: Targeting of unmutated variant regions was reportedly seen in nearly half of spike-specific TCRs.

The method was immunoSEQ multiplex PCR; TCRdb's version includes in-frame clones alone and lacks a portion of them. The sample lists some 110,000 clones; about 82% were seen once. The CDR3 runs to 15 residues. V gave up 3 bases and J gave up 1 base; unmatched junction bases: 2. The V gene's germline CDR1 is SQVTM and CDR2 ANQGSEA. This clonotype originated in an adult who received the AZD1222 COVID-19 vaccine. The starting material was peripheral blood, obtained 28 days after the second AZD1222 dose. V is TRBV29-1 and J is TRBJ2-3; TRBD1 matches 12 bases. The CDR3 nucleotides are TGCAGCGTTGATGGGACAGGGGGCCGCACAGATACGCAGTATTTT. This translates into CSVDGTGGRTDTQYF.